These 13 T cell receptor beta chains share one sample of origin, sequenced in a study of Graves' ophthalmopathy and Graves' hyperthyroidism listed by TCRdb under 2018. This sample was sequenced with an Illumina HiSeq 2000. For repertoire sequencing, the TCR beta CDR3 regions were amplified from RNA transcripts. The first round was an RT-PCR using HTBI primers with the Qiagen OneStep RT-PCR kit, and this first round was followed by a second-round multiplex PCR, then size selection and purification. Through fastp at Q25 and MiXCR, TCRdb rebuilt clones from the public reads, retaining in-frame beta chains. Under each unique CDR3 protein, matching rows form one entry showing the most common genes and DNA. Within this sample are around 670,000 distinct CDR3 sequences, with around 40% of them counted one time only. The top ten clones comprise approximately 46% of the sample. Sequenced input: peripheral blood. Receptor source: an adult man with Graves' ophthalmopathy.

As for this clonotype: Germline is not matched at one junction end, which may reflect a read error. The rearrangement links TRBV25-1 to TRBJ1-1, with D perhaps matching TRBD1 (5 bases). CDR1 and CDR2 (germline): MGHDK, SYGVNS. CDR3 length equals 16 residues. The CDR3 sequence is CACSAPTGTMNTEAFF. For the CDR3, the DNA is TGTGCCTGCAGTGCCCCAACCGGGACTATGAACACTGAAGCTTTCTTT.

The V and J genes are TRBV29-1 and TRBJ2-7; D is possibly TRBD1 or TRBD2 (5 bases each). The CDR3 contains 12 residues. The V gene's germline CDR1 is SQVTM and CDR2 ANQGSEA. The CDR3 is CGVGELTYEQYF. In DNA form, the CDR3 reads TGCGGGGTGGGGGAGTTAACCTACGAGCAGTACTTC.

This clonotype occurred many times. CDR3 bases: TGTGCCAGCAGCCCCGGCGGGGGTTCACCCCTCCACTTT. Its protein is CASSPGGGSPLHF. This rearrangement joins TRBV14 to TRBJ1-6; maybe TRBD1 (5 bases). V lost 4 bases and J lost 9, with 10 bases in between. This CDR3 is 13 amino acids long. Germline V CDR1 and CDR2: SGHDN, FVKESK.

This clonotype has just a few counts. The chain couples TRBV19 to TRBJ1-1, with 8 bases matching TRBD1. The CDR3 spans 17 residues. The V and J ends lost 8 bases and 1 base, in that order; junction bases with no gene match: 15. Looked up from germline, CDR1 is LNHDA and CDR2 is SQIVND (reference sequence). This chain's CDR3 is CASVGTGLVYGNTEAFF. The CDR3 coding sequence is TGTGCCAGTGTCGGGACAGGCTTAGTATACGGGAACACTGAAGCTTTCTTT.

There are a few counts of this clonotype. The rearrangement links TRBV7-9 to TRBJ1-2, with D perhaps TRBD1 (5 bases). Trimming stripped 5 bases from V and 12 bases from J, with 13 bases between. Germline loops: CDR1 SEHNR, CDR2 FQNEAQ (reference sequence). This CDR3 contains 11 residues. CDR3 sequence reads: CASSLRQIHTF. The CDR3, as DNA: TGTGCCAGCAGCCTCCGACAGATCCACACCTTC.

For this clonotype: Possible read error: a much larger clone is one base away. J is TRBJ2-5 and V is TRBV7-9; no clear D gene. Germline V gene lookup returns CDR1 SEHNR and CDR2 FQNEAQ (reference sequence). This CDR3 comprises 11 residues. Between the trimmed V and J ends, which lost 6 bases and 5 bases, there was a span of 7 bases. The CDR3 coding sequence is TGTGCCAGCAGGGCTCGGGAGACCCAGTACTTC. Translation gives CASRARETQYF.

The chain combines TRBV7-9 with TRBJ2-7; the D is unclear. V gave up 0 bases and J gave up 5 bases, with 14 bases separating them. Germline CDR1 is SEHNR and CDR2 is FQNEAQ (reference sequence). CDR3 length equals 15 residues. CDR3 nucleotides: TGTGCCAGCAGCTTAGCTAGTACAGCTACTAACGAGCAGTACTTC. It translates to CASSLASTATNEQYF.

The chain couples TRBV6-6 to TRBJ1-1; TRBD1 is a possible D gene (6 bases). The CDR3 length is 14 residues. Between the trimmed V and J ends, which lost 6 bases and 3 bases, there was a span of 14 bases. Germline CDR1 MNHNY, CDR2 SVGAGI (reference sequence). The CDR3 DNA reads TGTGCCAGCAGACAGGGTGGTTCGTACACTGAAGCTTTCTTT. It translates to CASRQGGSYTEAFF.

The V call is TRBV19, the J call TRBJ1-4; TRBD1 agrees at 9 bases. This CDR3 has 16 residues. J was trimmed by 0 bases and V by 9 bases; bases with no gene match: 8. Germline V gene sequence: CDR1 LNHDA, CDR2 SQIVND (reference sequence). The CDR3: CASSWGQGATNEKLFF. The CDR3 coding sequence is TGTGCCAGCAGCTGGGGACAGGGCGCAACTAATGAAAAACTGTTTTTT.

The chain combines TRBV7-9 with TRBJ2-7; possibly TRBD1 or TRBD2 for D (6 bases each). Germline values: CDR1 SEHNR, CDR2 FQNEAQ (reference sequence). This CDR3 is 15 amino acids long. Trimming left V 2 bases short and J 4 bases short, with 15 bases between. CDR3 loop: CASSLIAGGRYEQYF. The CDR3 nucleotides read TGTGCCAGCAGCTTAATAGCCGGGGGCAGATACGAGCAGTACTTC.

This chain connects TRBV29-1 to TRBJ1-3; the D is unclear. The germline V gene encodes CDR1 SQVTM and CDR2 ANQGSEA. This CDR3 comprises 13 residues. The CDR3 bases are TGCAGTTTCAGTAACGGGGTCGGAAACACCATATATTTT. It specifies CSFSNGVGNTIYF.

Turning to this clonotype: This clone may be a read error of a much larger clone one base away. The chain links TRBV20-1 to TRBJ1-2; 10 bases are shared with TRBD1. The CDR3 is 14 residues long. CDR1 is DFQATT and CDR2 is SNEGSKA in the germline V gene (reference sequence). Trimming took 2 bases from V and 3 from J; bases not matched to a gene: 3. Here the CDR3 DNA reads TGCAGTGCTAGAAGACAGGGGGCGGACTATGGCTACACCTTC. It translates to CSARRQGADYGYTF.

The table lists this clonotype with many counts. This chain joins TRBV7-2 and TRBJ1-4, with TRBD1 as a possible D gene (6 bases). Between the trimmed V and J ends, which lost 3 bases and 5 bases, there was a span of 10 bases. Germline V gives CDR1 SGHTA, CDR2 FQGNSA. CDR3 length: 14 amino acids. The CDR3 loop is CASSFRQVNEKLFF. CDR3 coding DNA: TGTGCCAGCAGCTTTAGACAGGTCAATGAAAAACTGTTTTTT.